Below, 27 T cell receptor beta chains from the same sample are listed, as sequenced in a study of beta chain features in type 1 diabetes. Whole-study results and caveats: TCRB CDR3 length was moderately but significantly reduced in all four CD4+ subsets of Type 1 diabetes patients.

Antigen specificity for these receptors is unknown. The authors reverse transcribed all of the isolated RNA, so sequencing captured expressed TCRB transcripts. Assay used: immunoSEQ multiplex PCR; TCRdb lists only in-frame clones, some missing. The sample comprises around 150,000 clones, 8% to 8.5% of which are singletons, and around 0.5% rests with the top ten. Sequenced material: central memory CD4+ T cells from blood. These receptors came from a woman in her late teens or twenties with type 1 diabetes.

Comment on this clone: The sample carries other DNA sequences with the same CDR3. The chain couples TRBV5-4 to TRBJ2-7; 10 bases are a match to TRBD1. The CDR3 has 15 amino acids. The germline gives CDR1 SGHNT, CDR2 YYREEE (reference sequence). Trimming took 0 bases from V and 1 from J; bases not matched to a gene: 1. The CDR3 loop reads CASSLGQGASYEQYF. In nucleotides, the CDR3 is TGTGCCAGCAGCTTGGGACAGGGGGCATCCTACGAGCAGTACTTC.

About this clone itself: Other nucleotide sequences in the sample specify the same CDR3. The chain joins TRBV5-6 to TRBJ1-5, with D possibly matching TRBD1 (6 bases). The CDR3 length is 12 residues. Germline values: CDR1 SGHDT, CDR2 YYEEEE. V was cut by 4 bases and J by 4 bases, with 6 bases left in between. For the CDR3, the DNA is TGTGCCAGCAGCCAGGGGAATCAGCCCCAGCATTTT. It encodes CASSQGNQPQHF.

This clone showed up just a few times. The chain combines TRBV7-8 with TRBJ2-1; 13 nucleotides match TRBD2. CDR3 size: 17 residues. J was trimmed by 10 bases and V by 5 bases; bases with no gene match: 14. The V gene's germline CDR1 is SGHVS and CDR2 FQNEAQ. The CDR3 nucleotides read TGTGCCAGCAGCCCGAGCCCGGGACTAGCGGGGATCAGGGAGCAGTTCTTC. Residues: CASSPSPGLAGIREQFF.

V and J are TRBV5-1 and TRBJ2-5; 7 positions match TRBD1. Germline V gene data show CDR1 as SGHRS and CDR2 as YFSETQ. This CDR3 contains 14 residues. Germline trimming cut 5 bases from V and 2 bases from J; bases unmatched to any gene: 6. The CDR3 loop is CASSLQGTQETQYF. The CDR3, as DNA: TGCGCCAGCAGTTTACAGGGGACGCAAGAGACCCAGTACTTC.

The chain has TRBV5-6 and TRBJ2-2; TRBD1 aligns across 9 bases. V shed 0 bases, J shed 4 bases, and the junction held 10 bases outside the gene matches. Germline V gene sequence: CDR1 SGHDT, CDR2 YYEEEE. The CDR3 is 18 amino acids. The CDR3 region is CASSLVRTGQGATGELFF. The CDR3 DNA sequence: TGTGCCAGCAGCTTGGTAAGGACGGGACAGGGCGCCACCGGGGAGCTGTTTTTT. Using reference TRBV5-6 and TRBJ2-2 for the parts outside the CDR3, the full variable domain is DAGVTQSPTHLIKTRGQQVTLRCSPKSGHDTVSWYQQALGQGPQFIFQYYEEEERQRGNFPDRFSGHQFPNYSSELNVNALLLGDSALYLCASSLVRTGQGATGELFFGEGSRLTVL.

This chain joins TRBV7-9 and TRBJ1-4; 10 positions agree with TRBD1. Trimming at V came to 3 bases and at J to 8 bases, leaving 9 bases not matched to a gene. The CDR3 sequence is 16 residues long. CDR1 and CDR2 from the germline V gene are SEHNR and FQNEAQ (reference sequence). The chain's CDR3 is CASSFGDRGHSEKLFF. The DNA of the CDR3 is TGTGCCAGCAGCTTTGGGGACAGGGGTCATTCGGAAAAACTGTTTTTT. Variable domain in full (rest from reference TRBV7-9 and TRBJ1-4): DTGVSQNPRHKITKRGQNVTFRCDPISEHNRLYWYRQTLGQGPEFLTYFQNEAQLEKSRLLSDRFSAERPKGSFSTLEIQRTEQGDSAMYLCASSFGDRGHSEKLFFGSGTQLSVL.

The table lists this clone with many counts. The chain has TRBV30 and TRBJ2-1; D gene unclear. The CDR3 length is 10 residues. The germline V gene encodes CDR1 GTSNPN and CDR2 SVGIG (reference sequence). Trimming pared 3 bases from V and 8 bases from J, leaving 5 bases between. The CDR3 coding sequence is TGTGCCTGGAGACCAGATGAGCAGTTCTTC. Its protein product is CAWRPDEQFF.

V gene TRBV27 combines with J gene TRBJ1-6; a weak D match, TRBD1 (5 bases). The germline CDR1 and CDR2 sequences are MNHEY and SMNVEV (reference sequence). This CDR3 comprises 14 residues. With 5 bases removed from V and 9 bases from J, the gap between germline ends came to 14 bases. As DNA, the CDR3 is TGTGCCAGCAGTCTACAGGTTCTTGGTTCACCCCTCCACTTT. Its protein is CASSLQVLGSPLHF.

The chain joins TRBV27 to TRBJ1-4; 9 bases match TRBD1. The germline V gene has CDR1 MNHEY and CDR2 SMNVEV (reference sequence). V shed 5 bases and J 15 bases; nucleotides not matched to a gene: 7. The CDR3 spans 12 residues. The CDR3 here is CASSSLGQGMFF. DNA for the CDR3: TGTGCCAGCAGTAGCTTGGGACAGGGAATGTTTTTT.

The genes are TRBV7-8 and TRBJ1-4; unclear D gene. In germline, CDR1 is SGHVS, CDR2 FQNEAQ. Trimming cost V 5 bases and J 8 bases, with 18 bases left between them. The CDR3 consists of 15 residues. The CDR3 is CASSNSRLKREKLFF. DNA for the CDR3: TGTGCCAGCAGCAACTCAAGGTTGAAGAGGGAAAAACTGTTTTTT.

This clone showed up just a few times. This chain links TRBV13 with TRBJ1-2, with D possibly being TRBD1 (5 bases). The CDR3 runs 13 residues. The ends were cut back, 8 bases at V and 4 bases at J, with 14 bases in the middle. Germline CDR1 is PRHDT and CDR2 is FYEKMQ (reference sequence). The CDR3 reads CASEDIRSYGYTF. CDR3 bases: TGTGCCAGCGAGGACATTAGATCCTATGGCTACACCTTC. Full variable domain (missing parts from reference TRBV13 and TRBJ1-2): AAGVIQSPRHLIKEKRETATLKCYPIPRHDTVYWYQQGPGQDPQFLISFYEKMQSDKGSIPDRFSAQQFSDYHSELNMSSLELGDSALYFCASEDIRSYGYTFGSGTRLTVV.

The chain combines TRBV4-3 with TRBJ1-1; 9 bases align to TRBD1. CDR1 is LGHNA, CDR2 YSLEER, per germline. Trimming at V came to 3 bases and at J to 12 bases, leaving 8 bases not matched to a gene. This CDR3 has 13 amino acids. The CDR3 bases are TGCGCCAGCAGCCATCGGGACAGGGACGAGTCTTTCTTT. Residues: CASSHRDRDESFF.

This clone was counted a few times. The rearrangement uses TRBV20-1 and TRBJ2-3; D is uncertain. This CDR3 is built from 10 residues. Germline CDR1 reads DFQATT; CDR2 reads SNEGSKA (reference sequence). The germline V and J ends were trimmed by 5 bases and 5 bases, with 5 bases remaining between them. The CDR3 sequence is CSAFRDTQYF. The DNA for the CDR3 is TGCAGTGCTTTCCGAGATACGCAGTATTTT.

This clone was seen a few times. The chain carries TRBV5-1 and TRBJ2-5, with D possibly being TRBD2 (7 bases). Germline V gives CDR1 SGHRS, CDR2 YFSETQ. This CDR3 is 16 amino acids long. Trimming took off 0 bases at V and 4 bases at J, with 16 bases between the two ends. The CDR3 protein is CASSLAGGGGGETQYF. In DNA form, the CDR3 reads TGCGCCAGCAGCTTGGCCGGGGGCGGCGGGGGAGAGACCCAGTACTTC.

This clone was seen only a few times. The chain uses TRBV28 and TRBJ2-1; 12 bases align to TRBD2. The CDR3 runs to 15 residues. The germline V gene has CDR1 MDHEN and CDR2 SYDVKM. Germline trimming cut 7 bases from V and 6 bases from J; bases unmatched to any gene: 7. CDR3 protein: CASNVPSGGANEQFF. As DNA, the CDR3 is TGTGCCAGCAATGTCCCTAGCGGGGGGGCCAATGAGCAGTTCTTC.

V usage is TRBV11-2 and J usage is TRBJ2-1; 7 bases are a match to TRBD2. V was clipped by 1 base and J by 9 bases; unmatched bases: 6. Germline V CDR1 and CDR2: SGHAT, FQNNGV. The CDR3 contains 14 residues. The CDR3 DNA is TGTGCCAGCAGCTTAGGGGAGTGGGGGGGTGAGCAGTTCTTC. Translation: CASSLGEWGGEQFF. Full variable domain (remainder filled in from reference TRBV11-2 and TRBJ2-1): EAGVAQSPRYKIIEKRQSVAFWCNPISGHATLYWYQQILGQGPKLLIQFQNNGVVDDSQLPKDRFSAERLKGVDSTLKIQPAKLEDSAVYLCASSLGEWGGEQFFGPGTRLTVL.

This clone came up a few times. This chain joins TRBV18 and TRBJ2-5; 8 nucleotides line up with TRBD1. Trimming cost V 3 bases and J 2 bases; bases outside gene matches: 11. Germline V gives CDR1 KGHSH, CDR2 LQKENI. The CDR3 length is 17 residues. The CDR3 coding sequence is TGTGCCAGCTCACCTGACAGGGGAATGATGGGTCAAGAGACCCAGTACTTC. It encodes CASSPDRGMMGQETQYF.

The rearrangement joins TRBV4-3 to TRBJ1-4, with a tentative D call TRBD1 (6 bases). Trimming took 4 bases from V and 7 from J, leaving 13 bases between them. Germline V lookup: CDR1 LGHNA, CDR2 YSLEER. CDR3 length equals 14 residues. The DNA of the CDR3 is TGCGCCAGCAGCCCGGACAGATTTGTTGAAAAACTGTTTTTT. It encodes CASSPDRFVEKLFF.

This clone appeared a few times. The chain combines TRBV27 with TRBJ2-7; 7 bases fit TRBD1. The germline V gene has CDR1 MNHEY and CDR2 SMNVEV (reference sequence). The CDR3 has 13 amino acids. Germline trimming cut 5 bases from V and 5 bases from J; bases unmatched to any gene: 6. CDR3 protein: CASSPLQGHEQYF. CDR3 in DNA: TGTGCCAGCAGTCCCTTACAGGGGCACGAGCAGTACTTC.

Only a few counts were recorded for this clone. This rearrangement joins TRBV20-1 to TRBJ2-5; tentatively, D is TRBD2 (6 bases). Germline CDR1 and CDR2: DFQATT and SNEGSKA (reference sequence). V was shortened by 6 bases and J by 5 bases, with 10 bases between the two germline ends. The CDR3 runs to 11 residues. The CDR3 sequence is CSAGTHETQYF. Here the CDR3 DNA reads TGCAGTGCAGGGACTCACGAGACCCAGTACTTC.

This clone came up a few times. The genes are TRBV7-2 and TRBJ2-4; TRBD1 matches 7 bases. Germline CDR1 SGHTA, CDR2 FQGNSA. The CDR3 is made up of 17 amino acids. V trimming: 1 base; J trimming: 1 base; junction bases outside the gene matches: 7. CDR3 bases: TGTGCCAGCAGCTTAGGGGACAGATACGGTGCCAAAAACATTCAGTACTTC. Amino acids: CASSLGDRYGAKNIQYF.

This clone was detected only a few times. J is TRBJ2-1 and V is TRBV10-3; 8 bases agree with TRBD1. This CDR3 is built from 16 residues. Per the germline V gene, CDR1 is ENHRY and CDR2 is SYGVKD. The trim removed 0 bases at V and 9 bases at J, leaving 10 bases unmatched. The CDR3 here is CAISESFITGGSEQFF. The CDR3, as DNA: TGTGCCATCAGTGAGTCTTTTATTACAGGGGGGAGTGAGCAGTTCTTC.

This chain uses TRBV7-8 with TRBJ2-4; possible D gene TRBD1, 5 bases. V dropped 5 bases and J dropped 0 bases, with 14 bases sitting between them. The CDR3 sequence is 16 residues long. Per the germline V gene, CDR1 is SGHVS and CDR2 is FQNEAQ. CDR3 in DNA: TGTGCCAGCAGCCCTCCGACAGTGCTAGCCAAAAACATTCAGTACTTC. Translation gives CASSPPTVLAKNIQYF. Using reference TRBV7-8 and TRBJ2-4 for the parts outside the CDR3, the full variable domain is GAGVSQSPRYKVAKRGQDVALRCDPISGHVSLFWYQQALGQGPEFLTYFQNEAQLDKSGLPSDRFFAERPEGSVSTLKIQRTQQEDSAVYLCASSPPTVLAKNIQYFGAGTRLSVL.

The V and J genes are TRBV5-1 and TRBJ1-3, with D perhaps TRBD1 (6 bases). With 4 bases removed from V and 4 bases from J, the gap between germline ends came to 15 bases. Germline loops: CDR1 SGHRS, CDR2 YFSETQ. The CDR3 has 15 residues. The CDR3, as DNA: TGCGCCAGCAGCCCAGGACACAGGGTCGGAAACACCATATATTTT. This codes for CASSPGHRVGNTIYF. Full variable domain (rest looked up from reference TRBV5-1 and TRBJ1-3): KAGVTQTPRYLIKTRGQQVTLSCSPISGHRSVSWYQQTPGQGLQFLFEYFSETQRNKGNFPGRFSGRQFSNSRSEMNVSTLELGDSALYLCASSPGHRVGNTIYFGEGSWLTVV.

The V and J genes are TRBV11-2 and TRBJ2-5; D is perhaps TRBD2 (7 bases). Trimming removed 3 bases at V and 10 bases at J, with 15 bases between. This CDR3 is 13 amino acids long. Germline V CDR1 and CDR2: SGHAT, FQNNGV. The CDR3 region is CASSFGGRGVQYF. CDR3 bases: TGTGCCAGCAGCTTCGGGGGGCGGGGCGTCCAGTACTTC.

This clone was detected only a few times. The CDR3 DNA is TGTGCCAGCAGCATAGCGGGACAAGAGACCCAGTACTTC. Residues: CASSIAGQETQYF. The chain links TRBV28 to TRBJ2-5; TRBD2 matches 8 bases. The CDR3 is 13 residues long. CDR1 and CDR2 from the germline V gene are MDHEN and SYDVKM. V lost 6 bases to trimming and J lost 2 bases; unmatched junction nucleotides: 2.

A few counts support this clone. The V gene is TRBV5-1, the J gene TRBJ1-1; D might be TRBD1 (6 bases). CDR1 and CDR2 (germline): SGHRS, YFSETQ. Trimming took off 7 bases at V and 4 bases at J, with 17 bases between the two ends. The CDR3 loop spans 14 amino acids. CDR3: CASATGGGGTEAFF. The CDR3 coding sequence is TGCGCCAGCGCTACAGGAGGGGGGGGCACTGAAGCTTTCTTT.